This T cell receptor beta chain stems from a study of response to subunit inactivated influenza vaccine. One entry per CDR3 protein results from TCRdb running MiXCR on the RT-PCR reads. The repertoire includes roughly 550,000 distinct CDR3 sequences, roughly a quarter of them detected once, and 2.5% to 3% sits in the top ten. Trimming cost V 0 bases and J 5 bases, with 17 bases left between them. Germline CDR1 reads SGHDT; CDR2 reads YYEEEE. The CDR3 sequence is 16 residues long. This clonotype came up a few times. The data also belong to a second study, concerning T cells expressing NK-cell markers. That paper notes: Libraries used 5'RACE template switching adding universal primer site and UMIs. Restriction of the sorted population to alpha-beta TCR T cells was achieved in several experiments with an anti-gamma-delta TCR antibody. About 6 donors had dominant NKG2C+ clonotypes that comprised about 1.0-7.5% of their CD8+ T cells. Questions lingered over whether expanded NKG2C+ T cell clones were HCMV-specific.

The TCR comes from a man between 45 and 60 years old who received an inactivated influenza vaccine. The source was CD4+ T cells sorted from PBMCs, collected about 13 days after vaccination. The genes are TRBV5-6 and TRBJ1-1; D is undetermined. CDR3 region: CASSLAVSPGNTEAFF. CDR3 nucleotide sequence: TGTGCCAGCAGCTTGGCCGTCTCGCCCGGGAATACTGAAGCTTTCTTT.